This T cell receptor (beta chain) was obtained from a study of OX40 agonist ivuxolimab in advanced cancers. Study-wide context: Partial responses were achieved by three patients, of whom one had hepatocellular carcinoma and two had cutaneous melanoma. Broader study findings: Nonresponders, in some cases, also had low normalized T-cell clonal expansion.

To note about this clone: Its antigen is unidentified.

Germline V lookup: CDR1 LNHDA, CDR2 SQIVND (reference sequence). V lost 6 bases and J 4 bases, leaving 12 bases between the germline ends. The CDR3 runs to 13 residues. Peripheral blood came from all dose cohorts at three timepoints. The protocol was immunoSEQ multiplex PCR, while the TCRdb copy is restricted to in-frame clones and leaves out a portion. Among approximately 54,000 clones, approximately 90% were seen once, and the ten largest hold over 7.5%. Specimen: CD4+ or CD8+ T cells sorted from blood, collected in a trial of the OX40 agonist ivuxolimab. This clonotype was sampled from an adult with an advanced solid tumor such as melanoma, head and neck, liver or kidney cancer. The rearrangement uses TRBV19 and TRBJ1-1; D perhaps matches TRBD1 (5 bases). The CDR3 DNA follows: TGTGCCAGTAGGCGGGACGAGCGCACTGAAGCTTTCTTT. The encoded protein is CASRRDERTEAFF.